The 10 T cell receptor beta chains below were found in one sample sequenced in a study of blood T cell repertoires in COVID-19. Profiling relied on immunoSEQ multiplex PCR, and the TCRdb table lists in-frame clones only, not all of them. The sample lists 5,000 to 6,000 clones; roughly nine tenths were seen once. Sequencing used peripheral blood. These receptors all stem from a human donor in a cohort sampled during active COVID-19.

This clone appeared once. This chain links TRBV6-4 with TRBJ2-2, with a possible D match to TRBD1 (6 bases). V shed 0 bases and J shed 0 bases, with 8 bases lying between them. From germline, CDR1 is MRHNA and CDR2 SNTAGT. This CDR3 spans 16 amino acids. In nucleotides, the CDR3 is TGTGCCAGCAGTGACTCGGGGACATCGAACACCGGGGAGCTGTTTTTT. It is translated as CASSDSGTSNTGELFF.

The chain combines TRBV6-2 or TRBV6-3 with TRBJ2-5; TRBD2 is a possible D gene (6 bases). Germline loops: CDR1 MNHEY, CDR2 SVGEGT. There are 12 residues in the CDR3. Deletions cut 5 bases from V and 4 bases from J, with 8 bases between. The CDR3 DNA sequence: TGTGCCAGCAGTCGGGGAGGAGAGACCCAGTACTTC. It codes for CASSRGGETQYF.

The V gene is TRBV7-9, the J gene TRBJ1-6; D is uncertain. V lost 1 base and J 8 bases, leaving 12 bases between the germline ends. Per the germline V gene, CDR1 is SEHNR and CDR2 is FQNEAQ (reference sequence). CDR3 length: 15 amino acids. CDR3 region: CASSLGAFPDSPLHF. DNA of the CDR3: TGTGCCAGCAGCTTAGGAGCGTTCCCGGATTCACCCCTCCACTTT.

V usage is TRBV7-2 and J usage is TRBJ1-4, with TRBD1 as a possible D gene (5 bases). The CDR3 is 14 amino acids. Looked up from germline, CDR1 is SGHTA and CDR2 is FQGNSA. V was trimmed by 0 bases and J by 8 bases, leaving 10 bases between them. CDR3 amino acids: CASSLAGAGEKLFF. The CDR3 DNA sequence: TGTGCCAGCAGCTTAGCAGGGGCAGGCGAAAAACTGTTTTTT.

V gene TRBV5-5 combines with J gene TRBJ2-3; TRBD2 aligns across 7 bases. V shed 3 bases, J shed 1 base, and the junction held 5 bases outside the gene matches. CDR1 and CDR2 from the germline V gene are SGHKS and YYEKEE (reference sequence). CDR3 length: 15 residues. The CDR3 here is CASSSPREGTDTQYF. The CDR3 DNA reads as TGTGCCAGCAGCTCCCCACGGGAGGGCACAGATACGCAGTATTTT. Together with reference TRBV5-5 and TRBJ2-3, the CDR3 gives the full variable domain: DAGVTQSPTHLIKTRGQQVTLRCSPISGHKSVSWYQQVLGQGPQFIFQYYEKEERGRGNFPDRFSARQFPNYSSELNVNALLLGDSALYLCASSSPREGTDTQYFGPGTRLTVL.

V gene TRBV9 combines with J gene TRBJ2-1; no clear D. The germline V gene has CDR1 SGDLS and CDR2 YYNGEE. The CDR3 has 13 residues. The germline V and J ends were trimmed by 0 bases and 7 bases, with 8 bases remaining between them. The CDR3 spells CASSVAPENEQFF. Written as DNA, the CDR3 is TGTGCCAGCAGCGTAGCACCCGAGAATGAGCAGTTCTTC.

The chain has TRBV5-1 and TRBJ1-5; D remains ambiguous. Germline values: CDR1 SGHRS, CDR2 YFSETQ. V lost 2 bases, J lost 5 bases, and 8 bases lay in between. This CDR3 spans 13 amino acids. CDR3 residues: CASSFSGDQPQHF. DNA of the CDR3: TGCGCCAGCAGCTTCTCCGGGGATCAGCCCCAGCATTTT.

J is TRBJ2-5 and V is TRBV5-1, with TRBD1 matching over 11 bases. Germline trimming cut 2 bases from V and 5 bases from J; bases unmatched to any gene: 5. Germline CDR1 and CDR2: SGHRS and YFSETQ. The CDR3 has 15 amino acids. The CDR3, as DNA: TGCGCCAGCAGCTTTGGAGGGACAGGGGGTGAGACCCAGTACTTC. Residues: CASSFGGTGGETQYF.

The rearrangement uses TRBV5-6 and TRBJ2-3; tentatively, D is TRBD2 (7 bases). Germline CDR1 SGHDT, CDR2 YYEEEE. CDR3 length equals 16 residues. Trimming removed 4 bases at V and 2 bases at J, with 17 bases between. CDR3 DNA: TGTGCCAGCAGCGAGATCCAGGGGAGGGACACAGATACGCAGTATTTT. This codes for CASSEIQGRDTDTQYF.

There are a few counts of this clone. V is TRBV20-1 and J is TRBJ1-1; D ambiguous. The germline V and J ends were trimmed by 3 bases and 7 bases, with 9 bases remaining between them. The CDR3 runs 11 residues. Germline loops: CDR1 DFQATT, CDR2 SNEGSKA (reference sequence). The CDR3 region has the DNA TGCAGTGCTAGTGCCGGGAGTGAAGCTTTCTTT. Protein: CSASAGSEAFF.